The rows below give T cell receptor beta chains drawn from one sample of a study of T cells in Graves' hyperthyroidism and ophthalmopathy. TCRdb reprocessed the multiplex PCR reads with MiXCR, giving one entry per CDR3 protein. The sample includes over 500,000 distinct CDR3 sequences, less than 15% of them seen just once. Material: blood. The receptors originated from a middle-aged woman with Graves' hyperthyroidism. CDR3s leave out the opening cysteine and the closing phenylalanine or tryptophan. The order of the fields is V gene, CDR3 length, CDR3 protein.

TRBV5-1,12,ASSLGTLQETQY
TRBV12-3/TRBV12-4,12,ASRQAGSTDTQY
TRBV20-1,11,SALHGGNSPLH
TRBV28,13,ASREYRGGNQPQH
TRBV12-3/TRBV12-4,12,ASSPPGIGDEQY
TRBV29-1,11,SLGLAGGNEQF
TRBV5-6,12,ANSLSNRAYEQY
TRBV5-5,12,ASSLGGIGGELF
TRBV7-9,14,TSSSQSMSGTDTQY
TRBV11-3,12,ASREGGGKETQY
TRBV2,12,ASTTDSLNTEAF
TRBV9,14,ASSVGLAGVSGELF
TRBV7-2,11,ASSPGTAEKLF
TRBV28,14,ASSFQAPRGNNEQF
TRBV7-9,11,ASSKGDSYEQY
TRBV30,11,AWSVSWNYGYT
TRBV20-1,14,SAPTGGGSYNSPLH
TRBV29-1,11,SVPPGAQETQY
TRBV5-1,12,ASSKLDSYYGYT